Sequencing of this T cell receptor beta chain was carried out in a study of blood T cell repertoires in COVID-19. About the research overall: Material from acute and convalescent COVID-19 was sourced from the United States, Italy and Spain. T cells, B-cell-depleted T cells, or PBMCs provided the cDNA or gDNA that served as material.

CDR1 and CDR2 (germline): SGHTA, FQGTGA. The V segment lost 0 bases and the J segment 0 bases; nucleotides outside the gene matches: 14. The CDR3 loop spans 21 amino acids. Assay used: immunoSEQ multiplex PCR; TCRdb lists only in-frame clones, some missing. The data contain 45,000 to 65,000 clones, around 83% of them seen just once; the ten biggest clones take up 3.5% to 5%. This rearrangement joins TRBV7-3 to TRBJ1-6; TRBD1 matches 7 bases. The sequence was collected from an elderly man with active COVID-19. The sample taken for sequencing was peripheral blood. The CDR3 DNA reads TGTGCCAGCAGCTTAACCCCCCGAGGGGGCCCCACGAGCTCCTATAATTCACCCCTCCACTTT. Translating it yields CASSLTPRGGPTSSYNSPLHF. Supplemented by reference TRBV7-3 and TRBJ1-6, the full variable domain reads GAGVSQTPSNKVTEKGKYVELRCDPISGHTALYWYRQSLGQGPEFLIYFQGTGAADDSGLPNDRFFAVRPEGSVSTLKIQRTERGDSAVYLCASSLTPRGGPTSSYNSPLHFGNGTRLTVT.